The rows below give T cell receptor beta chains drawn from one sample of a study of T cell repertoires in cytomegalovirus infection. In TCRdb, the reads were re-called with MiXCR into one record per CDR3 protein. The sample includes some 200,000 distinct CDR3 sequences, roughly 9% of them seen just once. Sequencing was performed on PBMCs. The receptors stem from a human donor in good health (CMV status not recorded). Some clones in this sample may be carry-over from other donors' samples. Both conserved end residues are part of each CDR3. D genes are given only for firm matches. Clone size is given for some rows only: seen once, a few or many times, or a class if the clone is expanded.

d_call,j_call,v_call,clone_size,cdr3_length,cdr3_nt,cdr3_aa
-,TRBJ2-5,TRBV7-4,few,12,TGTGCCCTGGGCGGGGATCAAGAGACCCAGTACTTC,CALGGDQETQYF
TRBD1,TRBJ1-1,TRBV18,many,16,TGTGCCAGCTCACCGTCCGCCAGGGGGCGTGCCACTGAAGCTTTCTTT,CASSPSARGRATEAFF
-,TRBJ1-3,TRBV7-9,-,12,TGTGCCAGCAGCCGCTCTGGAAACACCATATATTTT,CASSRSGNTIYF
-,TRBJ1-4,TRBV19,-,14,TGTGCCAGCGGCATTCGGGGCGTCGGTGAAAAACTGTTTTTT,CASGIRGVGEKLFF
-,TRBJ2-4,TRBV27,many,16,TGTGCCAGCAGTTCCTCCCCTCGACGTACCAAAAACATTCAGTACTTC,CASSSSPRRTKNIQYF
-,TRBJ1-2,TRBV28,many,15,TGTGCCAGCAGTTGGTCCGAGACGGTTAACTATGGCTACACCTTC,CASSWSETVNYGYTF
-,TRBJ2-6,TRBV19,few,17,TGTGCCAGTAGTATAGCGGTCGGCGGCTCTGGGGCCAACGTCCTGACTTTC,CASSIAVGGSGANVLTF
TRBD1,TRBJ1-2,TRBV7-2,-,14,TGTGCCAGCAGCTTAAGTACAGGGGAATATGGCTACACCTTC,CASSLSTGEYGYTF
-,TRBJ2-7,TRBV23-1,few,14,TGCGCCAGCAAACGGGCGGTCCCTTGTCTCGAGCAGTACTTC,CASKRAVPCLEQYF
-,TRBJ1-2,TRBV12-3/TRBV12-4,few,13,TGTGCCAGCAGACAACAGGTTAACTATGGCTACACCTTC,CASRQQVNYGYTF
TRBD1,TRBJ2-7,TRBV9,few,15,TGTGCCAGCAGCCCCAGGGTAGGGGGCTTCTACGAGCAGTACTTC,CASSPRVGGFYEQYF
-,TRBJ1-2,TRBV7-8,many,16,TGTGCCAGCAGCTTAGGGCGGGAACTTATTGGCTATGGCTACACCTTC,CASSLGRELIGYGYTF
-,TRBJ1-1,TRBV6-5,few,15,TGTGCCAGCAGTTACTCTGGGGGGGCAGGCACTGAAGCTTTCTTT,CASSYSGGAGTEAFF
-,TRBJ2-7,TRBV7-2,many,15,TGTGCCAGCAGCTTAACTCGGGGGAACTCCTACGAGCAGTACTTC,CASSLTRGNSYEQYF
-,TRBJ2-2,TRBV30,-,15,TGTGCCTGGAGTACTTGGGGTACGAACACCGGGGAGCTGTTTTTT,CAWSTWGTNTGELFF
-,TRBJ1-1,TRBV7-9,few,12,TGTGCCAGCAGCATGGAAGTGACTGAAGCTTTCTTT,CASSMEVTEAFF
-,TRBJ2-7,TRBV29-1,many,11,TGCAGCGCGAATATGCTCTACGAGCAGTACTTC,CSANMLYEQYF
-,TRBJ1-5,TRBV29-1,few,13,TGCAGCGTTTCAGAAGGATACAATCAGCCCCAGCATTTT,CSVSEGYNQPQHF
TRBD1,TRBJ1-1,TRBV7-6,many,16,TGTGCCAGCAGCCCACGACAGGGGGTTCTCGTCACTGAAGCTTTCTTT,CASSPRQGVLVTEAFF
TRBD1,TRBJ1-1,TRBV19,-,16,TGTGCCAGTAGTAAACAATCCGGACAGGGGGGCGCTGAAGCTTTCTTT,CASSKQSGQGGAEAFF
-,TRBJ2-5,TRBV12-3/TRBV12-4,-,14,TGTGCCAGCAGCTCCCTAGCGTACCAAGAGACCCAGTACTTC,CASSSLAYQETQYF
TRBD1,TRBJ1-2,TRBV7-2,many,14,TGTGCCAGCAGCTTAGCGCGGACAGGCTATGGCTACACCTTC,CASSLARTGYGYTF
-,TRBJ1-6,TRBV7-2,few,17,TGTGCCAGCAGCCAAGGACCCAAGAGCTCCTATAATTCACCCCTCCACTTT,CASSQGPKSSYNSPLHF
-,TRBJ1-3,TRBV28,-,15,TGTACCAGCAGTTTAACAGGCGTCTCTGGAAACACCATATATTTT,CTSSLTGVSGNTIYF
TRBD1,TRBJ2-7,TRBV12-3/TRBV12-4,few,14,TGTGCCACCAGTTGGGGGACAGGGTCCTACGAGCAGTACTTC,CATSWGTGSYEQYF
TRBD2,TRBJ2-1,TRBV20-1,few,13,TGCAGTGCTACCCGGACTAGCGGGAGTAATCTGTTCTTC,CSATRTSGSNLFF
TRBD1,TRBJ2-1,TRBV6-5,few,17,TGTGCCAGCAGTCAGGATTACCGGGACAGGGGTTACAATGAGCAGTTCTTC,CASSQDYRDRGYNEQFF
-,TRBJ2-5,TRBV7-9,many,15,TGTGCCAGCAGCCGCGAACTAGAAAATCGAGAGACCCAGTACTTC,CASSRELENRETQYF
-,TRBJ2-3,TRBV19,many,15,TGTGCCAGTAGTATTCGGCGAAGTACCACAGATACGCAGTATTTT,CASSIRRSTTDTQYF
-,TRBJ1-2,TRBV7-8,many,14,TGTGCCAGCAGCTCCCAAGGGGGAGATAGTGGCTACACCTTC,CASSSQGGDSGYTF
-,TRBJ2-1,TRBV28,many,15,TGTGCCAGCAGTCTCCTCTACAACTCCTACAATGAGCAGTTCTTC,CASSLLYNSYNEQFF
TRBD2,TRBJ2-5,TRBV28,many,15,TGTGCCAGCAGCTTGCTGGCGGGAGGGGATGAGACCCAGTACTTC,CASSLLAGGDETQYF
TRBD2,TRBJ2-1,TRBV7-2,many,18,TGTGCCAGCAGCTTAGCCCTAGCGGGAGCGTTCTCCTACAATGAGCAGTTCTTC,CASSLALAGAFSYNEQFF
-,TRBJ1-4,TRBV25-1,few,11,TGTGCCAGCAGTAATTCTGAAAAACTGTTTTTT,CASSNSEKLFF
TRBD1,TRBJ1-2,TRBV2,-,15,TGTGCCAGCAATTCTGGACAGGGGAGTCCCCATGGCTACACCTTC,CASNSGQGSPHGYTF
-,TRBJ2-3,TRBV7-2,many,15,TGTGCCAGCAGCTTGGGGCGGTCTAGCACAGATACGCAGTATTTT,CASSLGRSSTDTQYF
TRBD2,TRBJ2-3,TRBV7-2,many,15,TGTGCCACTGGGGGCGGGAGGGCCTCCCAGGGGGCGCAGTATTTT,CATGGGRASQGAQYF
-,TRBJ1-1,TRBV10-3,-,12,TGTGCCATCAGGACAAGTGACACTGAAGCTTTCTTT,CAIRTSDTEAFF
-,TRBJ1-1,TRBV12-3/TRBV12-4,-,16,TGTGCCAGCAGTTTAGCCGTTCGCCCCCTGAACACTGAAGCTTTCTTT,CASSLAVRPLNTEAFF
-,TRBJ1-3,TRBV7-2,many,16,TGTGCCAGCAGCTTAGTCCCAGGCTCGGGTGGAAACACCATATATTTT,CASSLVPGSGGNTIYF
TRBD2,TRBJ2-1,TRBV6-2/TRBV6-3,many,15,TGTGCCAGCAGTTCGGCGGGAGAATTGTTAAATGAGCAGTTCTTC,CASSSAGELLNEQFF